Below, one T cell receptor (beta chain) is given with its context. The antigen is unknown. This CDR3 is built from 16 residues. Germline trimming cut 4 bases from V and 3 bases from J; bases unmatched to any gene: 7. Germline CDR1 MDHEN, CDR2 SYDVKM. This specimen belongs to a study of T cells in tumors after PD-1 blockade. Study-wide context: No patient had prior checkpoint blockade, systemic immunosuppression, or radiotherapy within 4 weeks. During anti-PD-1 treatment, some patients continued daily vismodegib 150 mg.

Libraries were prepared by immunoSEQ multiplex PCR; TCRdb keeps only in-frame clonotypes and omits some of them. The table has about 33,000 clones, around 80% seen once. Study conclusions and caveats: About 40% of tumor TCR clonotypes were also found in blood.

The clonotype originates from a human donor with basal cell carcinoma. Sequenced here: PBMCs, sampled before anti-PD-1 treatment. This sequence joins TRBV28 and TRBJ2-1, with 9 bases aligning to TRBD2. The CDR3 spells CASSSSREGRYNEQFF. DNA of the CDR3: TGTGCCAGCAGTTCCTCGCGGGAGGGCCGCTACAATGAGCAGTTCTTC.